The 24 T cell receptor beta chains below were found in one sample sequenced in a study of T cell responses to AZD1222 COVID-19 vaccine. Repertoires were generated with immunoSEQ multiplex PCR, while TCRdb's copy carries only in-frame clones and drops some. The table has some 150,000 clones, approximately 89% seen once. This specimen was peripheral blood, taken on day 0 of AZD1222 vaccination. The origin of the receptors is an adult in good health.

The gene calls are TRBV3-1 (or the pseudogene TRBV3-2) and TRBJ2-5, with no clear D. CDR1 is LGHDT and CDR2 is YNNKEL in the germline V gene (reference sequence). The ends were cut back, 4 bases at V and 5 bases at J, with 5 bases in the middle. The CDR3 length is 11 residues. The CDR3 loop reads CASSLLETQYF. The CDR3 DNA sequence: TGTGCCAGCAGCCTACTTGAGACCCAGTACTTC.

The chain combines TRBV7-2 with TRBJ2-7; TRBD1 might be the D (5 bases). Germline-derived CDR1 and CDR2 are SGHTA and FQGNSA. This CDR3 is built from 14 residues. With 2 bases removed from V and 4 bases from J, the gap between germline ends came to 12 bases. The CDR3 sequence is CASSLSRVSYEQYF. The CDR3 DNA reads TGTGCCAGCAGCTTAAGCAGGGTCTCGTACGAGCAGTACTTC.

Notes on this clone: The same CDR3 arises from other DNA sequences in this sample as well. CDR3 region: CSARGETQYF. The CDR3 DNA reads as TGCAGTGCTAGGGGGGAGACCCAGTACTTC. The J gene is TRBJ2-5, the V gene TRBV20-1, with D hard to call. The V end lost 3 bases, the J end lost 5 bases, and 4 bases lay between the germline ends. The CDR3 consists of 10 residues. Germline CDR1 is DFQATT and CDR2 is SNEGSKA (reference sequence).

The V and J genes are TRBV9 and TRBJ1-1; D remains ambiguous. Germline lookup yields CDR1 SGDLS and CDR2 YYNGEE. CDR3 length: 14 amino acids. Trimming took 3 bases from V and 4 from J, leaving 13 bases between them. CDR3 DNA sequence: TGTGCCAGCAGCGGATCCCCGGCGCTCACTGAAGCTTTCTTT. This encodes CASSGSPALTEAFF.

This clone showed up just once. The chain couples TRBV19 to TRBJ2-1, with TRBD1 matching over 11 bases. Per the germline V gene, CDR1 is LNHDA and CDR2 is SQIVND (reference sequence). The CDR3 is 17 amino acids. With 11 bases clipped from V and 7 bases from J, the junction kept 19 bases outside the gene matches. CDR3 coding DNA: TGTGCCTCTACCCGGGACAGGGGGTCCCATTTACGGAATGAGCAGTTCTTC. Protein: CASTRDRGSHLRNEQFF. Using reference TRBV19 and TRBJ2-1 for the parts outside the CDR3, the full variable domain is DGGITQSPKYLFRKEGQNVTLSCEQNLNHDAMYWYRQDPGQGLRLIYYSQIVNDFQKGDIAEGYSVSREKKESFPLTVTSAQKNPTAFYLCASTRDRGSHLRNEQFFGPGTRLTVL.

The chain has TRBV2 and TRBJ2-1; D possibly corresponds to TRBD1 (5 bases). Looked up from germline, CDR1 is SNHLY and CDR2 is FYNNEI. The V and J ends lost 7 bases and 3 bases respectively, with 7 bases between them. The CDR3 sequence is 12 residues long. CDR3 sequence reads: CASIDSYNEQFF. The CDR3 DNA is TGTGCCAGCATCGACAGCTACAATGAGCAGTTCTTC.

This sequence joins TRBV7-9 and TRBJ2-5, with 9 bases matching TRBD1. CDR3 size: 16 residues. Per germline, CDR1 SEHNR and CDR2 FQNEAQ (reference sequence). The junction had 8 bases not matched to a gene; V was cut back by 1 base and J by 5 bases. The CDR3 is CASSLDPTGGRETQYF. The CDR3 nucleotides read TGTGCCAGCAGCTTAGATCCAACAGGGGGCCGGGAGACCCAGTACTTC.

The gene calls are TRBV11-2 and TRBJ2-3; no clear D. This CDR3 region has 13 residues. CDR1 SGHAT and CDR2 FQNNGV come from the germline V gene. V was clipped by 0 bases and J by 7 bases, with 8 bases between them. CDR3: CASSLESVNTQYF. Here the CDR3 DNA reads TGTGCCAGCAGCTTAGAATCGGTGAATACGCAGTATTTT.

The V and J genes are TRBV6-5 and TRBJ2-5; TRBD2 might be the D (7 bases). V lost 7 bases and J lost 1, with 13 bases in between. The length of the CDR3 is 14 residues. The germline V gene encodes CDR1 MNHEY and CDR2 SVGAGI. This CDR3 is CASKRGGGQETQYF. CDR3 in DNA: TGTGCCAGCAAAAGGGGAGGGGGCCAAGAGACCCAGTACTTC.

This CDR3 reads CASRDREGEQYF. The CDR3 DNA reads as TGTGCAAGTCGCGACAGGGAAGGCGAGCAGTACTTC. The chain couples TRBV12-2 to TRBJ2-7; TRBD1, the table's D call, was not compared with the DNA. TRBV12-2 has pseudogene status. The CDR3 runs 12 residues.

In DNA form, the CDR3 reads TGTGCCTGGAGCCGACTAGCGGGAGCGGCAGATACGCAGTATTTT. Translation: CAWSRLAGAADTQYF. The rearrangement links TRBV30 to TRBJ2-3; 12 bases are shared with TRBD2. J gave up 4 bases and V 3 bases, and 5 bases lay outside the gene matches. This CDR3 has 15 residues. Germline V CDR1 and CDR2: GTSNPN, SVGIG (reference sequence).

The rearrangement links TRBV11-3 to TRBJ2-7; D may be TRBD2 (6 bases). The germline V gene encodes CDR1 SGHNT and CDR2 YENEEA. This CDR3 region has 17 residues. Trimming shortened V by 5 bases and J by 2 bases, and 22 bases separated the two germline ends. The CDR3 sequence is CASSKKYWGGGAYEQYF. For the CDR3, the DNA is TGTGCCAGCAGCAAAAAGTATTGGGGAGGAGGGGCCTACGAGCAGTACTTC.

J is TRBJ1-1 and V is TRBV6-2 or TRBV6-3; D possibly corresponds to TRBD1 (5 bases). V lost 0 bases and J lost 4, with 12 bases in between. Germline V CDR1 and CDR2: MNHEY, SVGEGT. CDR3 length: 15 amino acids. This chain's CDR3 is CASSYSQGWGTEAFF. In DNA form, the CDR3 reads TGTGCCAGCAGTTACTCGCAGGGCTGGGGCACTGAAGCTTTCTTT.

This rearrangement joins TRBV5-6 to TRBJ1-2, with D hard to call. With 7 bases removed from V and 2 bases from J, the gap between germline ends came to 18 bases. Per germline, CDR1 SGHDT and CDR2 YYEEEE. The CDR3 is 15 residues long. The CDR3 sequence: CASSPGRAPNYGYTF. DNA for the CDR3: TGTGCCAGCTCACCGGGGAGGGCCCCAAACTATGGCTACACCTTC.

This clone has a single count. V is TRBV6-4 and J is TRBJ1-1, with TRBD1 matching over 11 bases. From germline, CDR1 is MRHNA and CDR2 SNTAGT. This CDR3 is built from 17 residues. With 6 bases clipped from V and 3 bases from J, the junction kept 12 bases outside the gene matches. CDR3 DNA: TGTGCCAGCAGACCCGGGACAGGGGGACCCCGAGACACTGAAGCTTTCTTT. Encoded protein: CASRPGTGGPRDTEAFF.

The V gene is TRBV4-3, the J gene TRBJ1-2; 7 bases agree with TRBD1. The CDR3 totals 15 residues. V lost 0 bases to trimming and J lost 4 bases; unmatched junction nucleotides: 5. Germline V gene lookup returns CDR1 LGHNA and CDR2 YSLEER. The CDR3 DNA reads TGCGCCAGCAGCCAAGATCTTAGACAGGGCTATGGCTACACCTTC. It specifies CASSQDLRQGYGYTF.

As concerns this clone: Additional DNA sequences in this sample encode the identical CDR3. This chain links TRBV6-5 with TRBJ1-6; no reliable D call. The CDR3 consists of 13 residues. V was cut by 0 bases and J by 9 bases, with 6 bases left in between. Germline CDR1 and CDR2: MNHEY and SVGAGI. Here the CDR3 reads CASSYSRASPLHF. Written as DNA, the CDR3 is TGTGCCAGCAGTTACTCAAGGGCTTCACCCCTCCACTTT.

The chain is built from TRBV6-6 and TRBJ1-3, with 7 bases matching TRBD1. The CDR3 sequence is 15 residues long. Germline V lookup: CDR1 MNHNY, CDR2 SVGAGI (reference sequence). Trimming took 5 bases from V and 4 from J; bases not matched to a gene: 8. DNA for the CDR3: TGTGCCAGCAGTCCCACAGGGGACCGAGGAAACACCATATATTTT. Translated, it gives CASSPTGDRGNTIYF.

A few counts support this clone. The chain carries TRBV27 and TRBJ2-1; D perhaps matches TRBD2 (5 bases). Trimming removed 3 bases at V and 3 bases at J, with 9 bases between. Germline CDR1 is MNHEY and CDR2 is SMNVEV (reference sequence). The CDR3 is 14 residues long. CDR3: CASSLGVHYNEQFF. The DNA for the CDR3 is TGTGCCAGCAGTTTGGGAGTCCACTACAATGAGCAGTTCTTC.

This CDR3 is CASSQDSGTEAFF. The CDR3 DNA reads as TGCGCCAGCAGCCAAGACTCCGGCACTGAAGCTTTCTTT. The J gene is TRBJ1-1, the V gene TRBV4-3; D is uncertain. Trimming took off 0 bases at V and 4 bases at J, with 6 bases between the two ends. The CDR3 extends over 13 amino acids. CDR1 and CDR2 from the germline V gene are LGHNA and YSLEER.

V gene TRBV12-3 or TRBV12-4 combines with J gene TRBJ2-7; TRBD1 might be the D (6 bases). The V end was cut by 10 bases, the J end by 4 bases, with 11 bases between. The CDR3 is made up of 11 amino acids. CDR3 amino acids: CAIAQGYEQYF. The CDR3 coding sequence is TGTGCCATCGCACAGGGTTACGAGCAGTACTTC.

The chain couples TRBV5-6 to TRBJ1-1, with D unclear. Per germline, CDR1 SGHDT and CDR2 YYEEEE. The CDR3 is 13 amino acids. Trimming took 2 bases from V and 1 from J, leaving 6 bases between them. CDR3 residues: CASSFAGNTEAFF. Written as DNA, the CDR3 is TGTGCCAGCAGCTTCGCAGGGAACACTGAAGCTTTCTTT.

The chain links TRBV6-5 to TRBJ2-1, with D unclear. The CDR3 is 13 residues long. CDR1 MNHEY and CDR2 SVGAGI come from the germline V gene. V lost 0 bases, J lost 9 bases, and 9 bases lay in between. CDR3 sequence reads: CASSYSIGREQFF. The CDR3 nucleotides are TGTGCCAGCAGTTACTCGATCGGACGTGAGCAGTTCTTC.

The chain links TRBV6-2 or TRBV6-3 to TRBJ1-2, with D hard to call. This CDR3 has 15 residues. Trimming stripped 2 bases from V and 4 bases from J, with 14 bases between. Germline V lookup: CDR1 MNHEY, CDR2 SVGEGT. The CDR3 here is CASSYGQVGPYGYTF. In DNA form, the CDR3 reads TGTGCCAGCAGTTACGGGCAGGTTGGGCCCTATGGCTACACCTTC.